A single sample gave rise to the 5 T cell receptor beta chains below, sequenced in a study of T-cell reconstitution after alpha-beta-depleted transplantation in children. As it was prepared, the TCRbeta library received unique molecular identifiers. Using its own MiXCR run on the PCR reads, TCRdb lists one record per CDR3 protein. The top ten clones hold 0.79% of a sample with around 670,000 distinct CDR3 sequences, approximately 14% of them seen once. The sample was PBMCs, taken before TCRalphabeta/CD19-depleted stem cell transplant. These receptors were collected from a girl aged 2 to 10 with congenital amegakaryocytic thrombocytopenia, due to receive a stem cell transplant.

This clonotype was observed at least ten times. The chain links TRBV6-5 to TRBJ2-2, with D uncertain. V lost 7 bases, J lost 8 bases, and 11 bases lay in between. Germline values: CDR1 MNHEY, CDR2 SVGAGI. There are 12 residues in the CDR3. CDR3 in amino acids: CASTEGRGELFF. Here the CDR3 DNA reads TGTGCCAGCACGGAAGGACGTGGGGAGCTGTTTTTT.

Concerning this clonotype: This may come from a read error, since a much larger clone is one base off. V and J are TRBV20-1 and TRBJ1-2; D uncertain. Germline CDR1 and CDR2: DFQATT and SNEGSKA (reference sequence). The CDR3 runs 11 residues. The CDR3 DNA reads TGCAGTGCTAAGTGGGCGTATGGCGACACCTTC. Translating gives CSAKWAYGDTF.

Only a few counts were recorded for this clonotype. The chain joins TRBV7-9 to TRBJ2-2; D gene unclear. Trimming left V 6 bases short and J 6 bases short, with 11 bases between. The CDR3 is made up of 13 amino acids. Germline lookup yields CDR1 SEHNR and CDR2 FQNEAQ (reference sequence). The CDR3 DNA reads TGTGCCAGCAGTAAAGAGATCGCCGGGGAGCTGTTTTTT. It translates to CASSKEIAGELFF.

The CDR3 region is CASSESGGGGELFF. In DNA form, the CDR3 reads TGTGCCAGCAGTGAATCCGGAGGCGGCGGGGAGCTGTTTTTT. The chain has TRBV25-1 and TRBJ2-2; TRBD2 is a possible D gene (5 bases). The V end was cut by 1 base, the J end by 7 bases, with 10 bases between. Germline CDR1 and CDR2: MGHDK and SYGVNS. The CDR3 loop spans 14 amino acids.

This clonotype was counted a few times. V gene TRBV20-1 combines with J gene TRBJ2-4; 8 nucleotides match TRBD1. Germline lookup yields CDR1 DFQATT and CDR2 SNEGSKA (reference sequence). The CDR3 loop spans 13 amino acids. With 7 bases clipped from V and 2 bases from J, the junction kept 4 bases outside the gene matches. The CDR3 DNA is TGCAGTGTCAGGGGGCAAACCAAAAACATTCAGTACTTC. Translation gives CSVRGQTKNIQYF.